Shown below are 22 T cell receptor beta chains from a single sample sequenced in a study of cytomegalovirus exposure and HLA in healthy donors. The PCR contained 60 Vbeta and 13 Jbeta primers. Profiling relied on immunoSEQ multiplex PCR, and the TCRdb table lists in-frame clones only, not all of them. Among 140,000 to 150,000 clones listed, around 9.6% were seen once. The sequenced sample was PBMCs. The source is a male donor in good health and CMV-seronegative.

This clone has a handful of counts. J is TRBJ2-2 and V is TRBV10-3; the D gene is possibly TRBD2 (5 bases). V was shortened by 2 bases and J by 0 bases, with 10 bases between the two germline ends. Germline V gene sequence: CDR1 ENHRY, CDR2 SYGVKD. This CDR3 region has 16 residues. The CDR3, as DNA: TGTGCCATCAGTGAGCTTGACGGGGCGAACACCGGGGAGCTGTTTTTT. Translated: CAISELDGANTGELFF.

This chain uses TRBV7-9 with TRBJ1-2; the match to TRBD1 covers 9 bases. The CDR3 has 14 residues. Germline lookup yields CDR1 SEHNR and CDR2 FQNEAQ (reference sequence). The V gene end was trimmed by 6 bases and the J gene end by 8 bases; junction bases not matched to a gene: 10. In DNA form, the CDR3 reads TGTGCCAGCAGAGCTACAGGGGGCGAAGGGGGCTACACCTTC. The encoded protein is CASRATGGEGGYTF.

The CDR3 sequence: CASSLAVAAGGTEAFF. In DNA form, the CDR3 reads TGTGCCAGCAGCTTAGCTGTTGCTGCCGGGGGCACTGAAGCTTTCTTT. The chain is built from TRBV11-1 and TRBJ1-1, with D possibly matching TRBD1 (5 bases). In germline, CDR1 is SGHAT, CDR2 FQDESV (reference sequence). V was shortened by 0 bases and J by 4 bases, with 15 bases between the two germline ends. This CDR3 is 16 amino acids long.

This chain links TRBV7-2 with TRBJ2-5; 8 bases fit TRBD2. V lost 0 bases and J lost 2; bases outside the gene matches: 5. The germline V gene encodes CDR1 SGHTA and CDR2 FQGNSA. CDR3 size: 16 residues. This CDR3 reads CASSLAAGGGQETQYF. DNA for the CDR3: TGTGCCAGCAGCTTAGCGGCCGGGGGGGGACAAGAGACCCAGTACTTC.

In its sample, this clone was seen a few times. The chain uses TRBV6-1 and TRBJ1-1; TRBD1 is a possible D gene (6 bases). CDR1 and CDR2 from the germline V gene are MNHNS and SASEGT. Deletions cut 2 bases from V and 0 bases from J, with 13 bases between. This CDR3 has 16 amino acids. The CDR3 is CASSERGGTMNTEAFF. Here the CDR3 DNA reads TGTGCCAGCAGTGAAAGGGGGGGCACCATGAACACTGAAGCTTTCTTT.

The rearrangement links TRBV6-5 to TRBJ1-2, with D hard to call. V was clipped by 2 bases and J by 8 bases, with 18 bases between them. Germline CDR1 MNHEY, CDR2 SVGAGI. The CDR3 extends over 15 amino acids. The CDR3: CASSYTHPRTGGYTF. The CDR3 DNA follows: TGTGCCAGCAGTTACACACACCCGCGGACGGGAGGCTACACCTTC.

The chain carries TRBV2 and TRBJ2-7; D is unresolved. Trimming stripped 6 bases from V and 0 bases from J, with 12 bases between. This CDR3 region has 14 residues. Germline CDR1 is SNHLY and CDR2 is FYNNEI. The CDR3 DNA sequence: TGTGCCAGCAGCCCTTTGGGCGACTCCTACGAGCAGTACTTC. The encoded protein is CASSPLGDSYEQYF.

The chain uses TRBV27 and TRBJ2-5, with TRBD1 identical over 12 bases. The CDR3 has 15 amino acids. The V and J ends lost 10 bases and 5 bases, in that order; junction bases with no gene match: 11. Germline loops: CDR1 MNHEY, CDR2 SMNVEV (reference sequence). The CDR3 nucleotides read TGTGCCACCCTGCCGGGACAGGGGGCGTGGGAGACCCAGTACTTC. Translation gives CATLPGQGAWETQYF.

This clone was observed a handful of times. V and J are TRBV4-1 and TRBJ2-1; the D gene is possibly TRBD1 (5 bases). There are 16 residues in the CDR3. Germline assignment: CDR1 MGHRA and CDR2 YSYEKL. Trimming cost V 0 bases and J 0 bases, with 9 bases left between them. DNA for the CDR3: TGCGCCAGCAGCCAAGATGGGGCCCTCTCCTACAATGAGCAGTTCTTC. It specifies CASSQDGALSYNEQFF.

There are a few counts of this clone. V usage is TRBV7-2 and J usage is TRBJ2-7, with D perhaps TRBD1 (6 bases). The CDR3 spans 14 residues. Germline assignment: CDR1 SGHTA and CDR2 FQGNSA. With 5 bases removed from V and 3 bases from J, the gap between germline ends came to 14 bases. CDR3 DNA sequence: TGTGCCAGCAGCACCCCGGACAGAAGCTACGAGCAGTACTTC. Amino acids: CASSTPDRSYEQYF.

This clone turned up a few times. The rearrangement uses TRBV4-1 and TRBJ2-2; 12 positions agree with TRBD2. The CDR3 loop spans 15 amino acids. The germline V gene encodes CDR1 MGHRA and CDR2 YSYEKL. The V segment lost 2 bases and the J segment 7 bases; nucleotides outside the gene matches: 2. The CDR3 nucleotides are TGCGCCAGCAGCCAACTAGCGGGAGGGTTCGGGGAGCTGTTTTTT. This sequence encodes CASSQLAGGFGELFF.

The chain employs TRBV7-3 and TRBJ1-2; TRBD1 aligns across 11 bases. This CDR3 comprises 16 residues. After removal of 5 bases from V and 6 bases from J, the junction contained 11 bases not matched to a gene. Germline V gives CDR1 SGHTA, CDR2 FQGTGA. The CDR3 sequence is CASSASGTGGTHGYTF. The CDR3 coding sequence is TGTGCCAGCAGCGCCTCCGGGACAGGGGGTACCCATGGCTACACCTTC.

This clone was detected only a few times. The chain links TRBV5-1 to TRBJ2-1; 9 bases are shared with TRBD2. Trimming took 6 bases from V and 8 from J; bases not matched to a gene: 12. Germline lookup yields CDR1 SGHRS and CDR2 YFSETQ. The CDR3 extends over 15 amino acids. CDR3 amino acids: CASTISPAGGHEQFF. In nucleotides, the CDR3 is TGCGCCAGCACAATATCGCCAGCGGGAGGCCATGAGCAGTTCTTC.

This clone was observed a few times. The V and J genes are TRBV4-1 and TRBJ2-1, with 7 bases identical to TRBD2. V lost 7 bases and J lost 5; bases outside the gene matches: 2. The CDR3 runs to 12 residues. Germline V gene data show CDR1 as MGHRA and CDR2 as YSYEKL. CDR3 DNA sequence: TGCGCCAGCATGGGGGGGGACAATGAGCAGTTCTTC. Amino acids: CASMGGDNEQFF.

The table lists this clone with a few counts. The J gene is TRBJ1-1, the V gene TRBV5-6; D gene ambiguous. The CDR3 covers 14 residues. Trimming took off 4 bases at V and 4 bases at J, with 14 bases between the two ends. Germline V lookup: CDR1 SGHDT, CDR2 YYEEEE. CDR3 coding DNA: TGTGCCAGCAGCCCAAAATACCTAGGCACTGAAGCTTTCTTT. This translates into CASSPKYLGTEAFF.

This clone was observed a few times. The V call is TRBV7-2, the J call TRBJ2-7, with 9 bases lining up with TRBD1. The CDR3 contains 16 residues. V gave up 5 bases and J gave up 3 bases; unmatched junction bases: 11. Per the germline V gene, CDR1 is SGHTA and CDR2 is FQGNSA. The CDR3 spells CASSRRGTGYLYEQYF. For the CDR3, the DNA is TGTGCCAGCAGCCGTAGGGGGACAGGGTATCTCTACGAGCAGTACTTC.

There are a few counts of this clone. The J gene is TRBJ2-1, the V gene TRBV27; TRBD2 matches at 7 bases. The J segment lost 5 bases and the V segment lost 6 bases, leaving 7 bases of the junction unmatched. CDR1 is MNHEY and CDR2 is SMNVEV in the germline V gene (reference sequence). The CDR3 spans 14 residues. The CDR3 DNA follows: TGTGCCAGCAGGCAAAGCGGGGCCAACAATGAGCAGTTCTTC. Its protein product is CASRQSGANNEQFF.

The rearrangement uses TRBV21-1 and TRBJ2-7; TRBD2 is taken as the D call from the table, unchecked against the DNA. TRBV21-1 is flagged as a pseudogene. The CDR3 is 13 amino acids. CDR3 protein: CASRRGLSYEQYF. As DNA, the CDR3 is TGTGCCAGCAGGAGAGGACTTTCCTACGAGCAGTACTTC.

The table lists this clone with a few counts. V is TRBV19 and J is TRBJ1-1; D is ambiguous. Per germline, CDR1 LNHDA and CDR2 SQIVND (reference sequence). The germline V and J ends were trimmed by 7 bases and 3 bases, with 12 bases remaining between them. The CDR3 runs to 13 residues. CDR3 nucleotides: TGTGCCAGTACATACAGCCTTTACACTGAAGCTTTCTTT. This codes for CASTYSLYTEAFF.

This clone occurred a few times. The chain combines TRBV18 with TRBJ1-1, with D perhaps TRBD1 (6 bases). CDR3 size: 15 residues. In germline, CDR1 is KGHSH, CDR2 LQKENI. V dropped 0 bases and J dropped 2 bases, with 10 bases sitting between them. CDR3 sequence: CASSPPTGPNTEAFF. CDR3 sequence (DNA): TGTGCCAGCTCACCACCGACAGGCCCCAACACTGAAGCTTTCTTT. The whole variable domain, remainder taken from reference TRBV18 and TRBJ1-1, is NAGVMQNPRHLVRRRGQEARLRCSPMKGHSHVYWYRQLPEEGLKFMVYLQKENIIDESGMPKERFSAEFPKEGPSILRIQQVVRGDSAAYFCASSPPTGPNTEAFFGQGTRLTVV.

The V gene is TRBV6-6, the J gene TRBJ2-3; 8 nucleotides agree with TRBD2. V gave up 6 bases and J gave up 0 bases; unmatched junction bases: 2. This CDR3 spans 14 amino acids. Germline CDR1 reads MNHNY; CDR2 reads SVGAGI (reference sequence). The CDR3 loop is CASRTSASTDTQYF. The DNA for the CDR3 is TGTGCCAGCAGGACTAGCGCAAGCACAGATACGCAGTATTTT.

This clone was counted between two and nine times. This chain links TRBV28 with TRBJ1-1, with D perhaps matching TRBD1 (5 bases). V was pared by 3 bases and J by 9 bases, with 20 bases between. This CDR3 comprises 15 residues. Germline loops: CDR1 MDHEN, CDR2 SYDVKM. As DNA, the CDR3 is TGTGCCAGCAGTTTCAGGATAGGGGCGACACGCCAAGCTTTCTTT. It translates to CASSFRIGATRQAFF.